Reported below is one T cell receptor (beta chain). The CDR3 loop spans 14 amino acids. Per germline, CDR1 SEHNR and CDR2 FQNEAQ (reference sequence). Trimming cost V 10 bases and J 4 bases, with 20 bases left between them. The data originate from a study of blood T cell repertoires in COVID-19. Study at large: Collection of acute and convalescent COVID-19 samples took place in the United States, Italy and Spain. PBMCs, B-cell-depleted T cells, or T cells were the source of the cDNA or gDNA that made up the material.

As handled by the study authors: Using reference gene primer amplification, nucleated cell counts were estimated. Repertoires were generated with immunoSEQ multiplex PCR, while TCRdb's copy carries only in-frame clones and drops some. V and J calls plus clone size are reproduced from that table; the DNA served to infer D and trimming. The sample holds around 700,000 clones, about nine tenths seen once. V usage is TRBV7-9 and J usage is TRBJ2-7; possible D gene TRBD1, 6 bases. The specimen sequenced was peripheral blood. This TCR was sampled from a woman aged 18-35 years with acute or convalescent COVID-19. The CDR3 sequence is CATQGQSGSYEQYF. CDR3 bases: TGTGCCACCCAGGGGCAGTCGGGTTCTTACGAGCAGTACTTC.